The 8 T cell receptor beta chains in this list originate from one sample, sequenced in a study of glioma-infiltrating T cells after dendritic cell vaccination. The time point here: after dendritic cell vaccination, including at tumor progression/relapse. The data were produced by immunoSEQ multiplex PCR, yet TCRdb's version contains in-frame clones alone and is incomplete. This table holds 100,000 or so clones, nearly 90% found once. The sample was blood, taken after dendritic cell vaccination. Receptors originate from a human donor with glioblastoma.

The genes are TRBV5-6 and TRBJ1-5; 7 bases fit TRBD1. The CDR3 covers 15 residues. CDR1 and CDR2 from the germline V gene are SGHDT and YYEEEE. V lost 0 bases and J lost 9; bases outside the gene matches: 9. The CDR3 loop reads CASSLGQGPGGPQHF. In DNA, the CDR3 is TGTGCCAGCAGCTTGGGACAGGGACCGGGTGGGCCCCAGCATTTT. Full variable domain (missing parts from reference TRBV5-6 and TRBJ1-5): DAGVTQSPTHLIKTRGQQVTLRCSPKSGHDTVSWYQQALGQGPQFIFQYYEEEERQRGNFPDRFSGHQFPNYSSELNVNALLLGDSALYLCASSLGQGPGGPQHFGDGTRLSIL.

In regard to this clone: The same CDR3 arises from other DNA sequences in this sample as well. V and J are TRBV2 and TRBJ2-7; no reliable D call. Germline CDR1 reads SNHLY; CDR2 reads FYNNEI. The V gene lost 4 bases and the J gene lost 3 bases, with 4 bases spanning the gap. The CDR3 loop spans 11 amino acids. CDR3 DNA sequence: TGTGCCAGCAGTGGCAGCTACGAGCAGTACTTC. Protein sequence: CASSGSYEQYF.

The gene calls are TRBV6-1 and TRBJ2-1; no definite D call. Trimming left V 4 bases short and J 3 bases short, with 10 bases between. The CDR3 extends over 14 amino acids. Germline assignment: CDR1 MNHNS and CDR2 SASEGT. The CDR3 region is CASSAGAFYNEQFF. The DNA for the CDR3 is TGTGCCAGCAGTGCTGGAGCCTTCTACAATGAGCAGTTCTTC.

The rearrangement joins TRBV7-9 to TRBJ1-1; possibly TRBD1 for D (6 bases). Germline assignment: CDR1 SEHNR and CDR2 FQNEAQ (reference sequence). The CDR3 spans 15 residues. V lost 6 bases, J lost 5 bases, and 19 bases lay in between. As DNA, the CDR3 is TGTGCCAGCAGTCACACTACAGGGAGAGGGACTGAAGCTTTCTTT. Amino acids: CASSHTTGRGTEAFF. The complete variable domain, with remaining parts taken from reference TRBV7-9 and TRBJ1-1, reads DTGVSQNPRHKITKRGQNVTFRCDPISEHNRLYWYRQTLGQGPEFLTYFQNEAQLEKSRLLSDRFSAERPKGSFSTLEIQRTEQGDSAMYLCASSHTTGRGTEAFFGQGTRLTVV.

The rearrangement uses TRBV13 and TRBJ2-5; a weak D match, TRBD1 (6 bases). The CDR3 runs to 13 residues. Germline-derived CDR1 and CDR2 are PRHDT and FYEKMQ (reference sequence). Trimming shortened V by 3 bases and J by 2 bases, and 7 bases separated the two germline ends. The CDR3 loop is CASSLDRQETQYF. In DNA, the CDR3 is TGTGCCAGCAGCTTGGACAGACAAGAGACCCAGTACTTC.

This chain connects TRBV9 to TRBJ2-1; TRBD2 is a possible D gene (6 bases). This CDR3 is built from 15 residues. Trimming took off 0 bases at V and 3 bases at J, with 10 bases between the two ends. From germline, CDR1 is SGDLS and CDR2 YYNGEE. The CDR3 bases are TGTGCCAGCAGCGTAGGCGGGAATAACTACAATGAGCAGTTCTTC. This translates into CASSVGGNNYNEQFF.

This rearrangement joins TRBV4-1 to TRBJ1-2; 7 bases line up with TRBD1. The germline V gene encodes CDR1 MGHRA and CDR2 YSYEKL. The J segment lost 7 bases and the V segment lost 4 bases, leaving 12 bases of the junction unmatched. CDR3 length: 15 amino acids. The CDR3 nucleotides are TGCGCCAGCAGCCCCGGGGACAGACCCCTTGGTGGCTACACCTTC. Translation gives CASSPGDRPLGGYTF.

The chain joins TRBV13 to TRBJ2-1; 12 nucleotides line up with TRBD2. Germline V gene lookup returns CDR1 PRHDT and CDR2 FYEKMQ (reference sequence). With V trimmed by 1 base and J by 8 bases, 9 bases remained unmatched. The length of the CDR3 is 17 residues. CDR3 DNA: TGTGCCAGCAGCTTAGCGGCGCCGGGACTAGCGGGCGATGAGCAGTTCTTC. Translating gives CASSLAAPGLAGDEQFF.